The sequence of this T cell receptor (beta chain) was determined in a study of blood T cells in healthy people across ages. Study-wide findings and caveats: With donor CMV status unknown, expanded clonotype changes were possibly confounded.

V lost 1 base, J lost 15 bases, and 16 bases lay in between. Germline CDR1 and CDR2: LGHDT and YNNKEL (reference sequence). This CDR3 is built from 13 residues. At least 5 micrograms of total RNA were extracted per sample. Next came a second PCR, run for about 6 to 12 cycles, which used a sample-barcoded 5' primer along with a J-beta primer mix. Each CDR3 protein gets one entry after TCRdb re-called the 5' RACE reads with MiXCR. The repertoire holds 1.2 million to 1.5 million distinct CDR3 sequences, with around two fifths as singletons. A note on this clonotype: Antigen specificity is unknown.

The sequence came from a woman under 30 in good health. The J gene is TRBJ2-1, the V gene TRBV3-1; TRBD2 is a possible D gene (5 bases). The sequencing input was blood. The CDR3 spells CASSQAVAGLRFF. In nucleotides, the CDR3 is TGTGCCAGCAGCCAAGCGGTGGCGGGCCTTCGGTTCTTC.